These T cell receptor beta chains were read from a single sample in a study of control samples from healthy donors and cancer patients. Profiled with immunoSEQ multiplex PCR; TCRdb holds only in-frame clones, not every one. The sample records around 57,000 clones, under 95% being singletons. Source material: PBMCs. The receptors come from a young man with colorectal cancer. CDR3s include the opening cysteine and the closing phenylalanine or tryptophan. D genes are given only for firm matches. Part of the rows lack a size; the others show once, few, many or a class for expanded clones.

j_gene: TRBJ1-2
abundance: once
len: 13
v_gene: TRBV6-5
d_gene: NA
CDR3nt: TGTGCCAGCAGTTACATAAACAACTATGGCTACACCTTC
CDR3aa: CASSYINNYGYTF

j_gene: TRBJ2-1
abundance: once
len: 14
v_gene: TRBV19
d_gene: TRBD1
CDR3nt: TGTGCCAGCACGGACAGGAGCTCCTACAATGAGCAGTTCTTC
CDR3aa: CASTDRSSYNEQFF

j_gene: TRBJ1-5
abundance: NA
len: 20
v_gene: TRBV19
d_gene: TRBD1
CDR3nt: TGTGCCAGTAGTTTGGAGTCGGGGACAGGGGGGATTTATAGCAATCAGCCCCAGCATTTT
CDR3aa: CASSLESGTGGIYSNQPQHF

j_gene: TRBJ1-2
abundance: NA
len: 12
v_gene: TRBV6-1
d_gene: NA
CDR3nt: TGTGCCAGCAGTGACGGGGTTTATGGCTACACCTTC
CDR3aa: CASSDGVYGYTF

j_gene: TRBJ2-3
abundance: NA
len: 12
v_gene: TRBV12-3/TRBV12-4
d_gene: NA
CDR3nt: TGTGCCAGCAGTTTTTCCACAGATACGCAGTATTTT
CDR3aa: CASSFSTDTQYF

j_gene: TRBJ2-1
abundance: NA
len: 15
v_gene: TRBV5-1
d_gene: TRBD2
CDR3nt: TGCGCCAGCAGCTTTAGCGGGGGGGCCGGTAATGAGCAGTTCTTC
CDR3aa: CASSFSGGAGNEQFF

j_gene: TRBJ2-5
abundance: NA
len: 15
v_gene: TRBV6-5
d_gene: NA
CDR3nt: TGTGCCAGCAGTTACGTGCAGGGAGATTCCGAGACCCAGTACTTC
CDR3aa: CASSYVQGDSETQYF

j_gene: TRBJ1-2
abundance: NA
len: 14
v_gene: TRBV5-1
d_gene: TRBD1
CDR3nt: TGCGCCAGCAGCCCGGACAGGGATATCCATGGCTACACCTTC
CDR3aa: CASSPDRDIHGYTF

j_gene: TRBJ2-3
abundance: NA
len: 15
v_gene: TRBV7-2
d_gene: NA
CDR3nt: TGTGCCAGCAGCTTAATGACGGCAGCCGGAGATACGCAGTATTTT
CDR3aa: CASSLMTAAGDTQYF

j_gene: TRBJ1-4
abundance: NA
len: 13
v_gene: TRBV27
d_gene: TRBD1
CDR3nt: TGTGCCAGCAGTATATTCAGGGGGCAGAAACTGTTTTTT
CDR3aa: CASSIFRGQKLFF

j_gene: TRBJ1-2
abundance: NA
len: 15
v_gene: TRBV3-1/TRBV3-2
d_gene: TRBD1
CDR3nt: TGTGCCAGCAGCTTCCACCGGACAGGGATCGGGGGCTACACCTTC
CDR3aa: CASSFHRTGIGGYTF

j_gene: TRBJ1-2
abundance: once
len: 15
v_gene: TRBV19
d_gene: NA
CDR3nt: TGTGCCAGTAGTATAGCTGGGGTTGAGGACTATGGCTACACCTTC
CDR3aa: CASSIAGVEDYGYTF

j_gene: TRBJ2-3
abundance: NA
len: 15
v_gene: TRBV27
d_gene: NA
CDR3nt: TGTGCCAGCAGTTCCCTAGACAGTAGCACAGATACGCAGTATTTT
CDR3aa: CASSSLDSSTDTQYF

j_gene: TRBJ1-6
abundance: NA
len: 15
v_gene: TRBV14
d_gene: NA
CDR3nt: TGTGCCAGCAGCCAAGACCTTGGGTATAATTCACCCCTCCACTTT
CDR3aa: CASSQDLGYNSPLHF

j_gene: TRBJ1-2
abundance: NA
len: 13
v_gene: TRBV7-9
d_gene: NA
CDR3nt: TGTGCCAGCAGGTCGGCCATAAGTAGACAGGACACCTTC
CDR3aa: CASRSAISRQDTF

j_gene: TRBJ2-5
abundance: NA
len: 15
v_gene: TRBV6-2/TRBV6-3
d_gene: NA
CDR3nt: TGTGCCAGCAGTTTCCCCCGGGGGACCCAAGAGACCCAGTACTTC
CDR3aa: CASSFPRGTQETQYF

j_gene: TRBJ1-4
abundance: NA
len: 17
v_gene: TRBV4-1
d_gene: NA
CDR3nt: TGCGCCAGCAGCCAAGGGGTCCTCATAAGGGTTAATGAAAAACTGTTTTTT
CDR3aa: CASSQGVLIRVNEKLFF

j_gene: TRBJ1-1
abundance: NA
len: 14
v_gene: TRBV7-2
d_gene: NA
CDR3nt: TGTGCCAGCAGCCTCCTGGCTTCGAACACTGAAGCTTTCTTT
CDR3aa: CASSLLASNTEAFF

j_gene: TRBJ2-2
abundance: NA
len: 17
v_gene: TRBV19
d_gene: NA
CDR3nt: TGTGCCAGTAGTATACGAGGGGGAAGCTCGAACACCGGGGAGCTGTTTTTT
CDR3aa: CASSIRGGSSNTGELFF

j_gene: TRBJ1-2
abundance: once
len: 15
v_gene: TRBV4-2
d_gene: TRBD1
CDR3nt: TGTGCCAGCAGCCCCCACCGCCAGGGGGCATATGGCTACACCTTC
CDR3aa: CASSPHRQGAYGYTF

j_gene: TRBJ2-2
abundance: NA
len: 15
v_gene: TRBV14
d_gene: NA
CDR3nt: TGTGCCAGCAGCCCAGGACAGGGACTATGGGGGGAGCTGTTTTTT
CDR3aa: CASSPGQGLWGELFF

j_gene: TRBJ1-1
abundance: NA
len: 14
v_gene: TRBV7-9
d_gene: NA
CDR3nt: TGTGCCAGCAGCCCCCTCTACGGGGACACTGAAGCTTTCTTT
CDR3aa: CASSPLYGDTEAFF

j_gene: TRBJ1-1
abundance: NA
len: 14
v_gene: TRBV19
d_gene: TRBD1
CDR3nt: TGTGCCAGCCAGGGAGGGGGCGTCAACACTGAAGCTTTCTTT
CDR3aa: CASQGGGVNTEAFF

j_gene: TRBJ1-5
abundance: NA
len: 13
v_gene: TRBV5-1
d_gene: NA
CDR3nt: TGCGCCAGCAGCCCGGGGGGCGGTCAGCCCCAGCATTTT
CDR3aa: CASSPGGGQPQHF

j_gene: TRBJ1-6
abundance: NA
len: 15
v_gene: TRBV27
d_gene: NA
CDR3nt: TGTGCCAGCAGTTTTTCCGGGACACCCTATTCACCCCTCCACTTT
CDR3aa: CASSFSGTPYSPLHF

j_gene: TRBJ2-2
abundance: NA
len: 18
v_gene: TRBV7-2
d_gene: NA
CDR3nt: TGTGCCAGCAGCTTAGTTCTGGGACTTGGACGGGGTGCCGGGGAGCTGTTTTTT
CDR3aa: CASSLVLGLGRGAGELFF

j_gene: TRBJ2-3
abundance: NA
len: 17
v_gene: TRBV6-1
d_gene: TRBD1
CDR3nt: TGTGCCAGCAGTGAAGCGCGGTACAGGGGAAGCACAGATACGCAGTATTTT
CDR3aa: CASSEARYRGSTDTQYF

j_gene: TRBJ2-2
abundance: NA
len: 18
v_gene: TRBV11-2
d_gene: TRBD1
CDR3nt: TGTGCCAGCAGCCAGGGGTTCGGGACAGGGGACCTCACCGGGGAGCTGTTTTTT
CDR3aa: CASSQGFGTGDLTGELFF

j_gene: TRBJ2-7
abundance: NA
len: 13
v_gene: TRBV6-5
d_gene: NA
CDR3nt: TGTGCCAGCAGTGACTCTGGACACTACGAGCAGTACTTC
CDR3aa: CASSDSGHYEQYF

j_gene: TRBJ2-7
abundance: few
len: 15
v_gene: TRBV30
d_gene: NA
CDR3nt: TGTGCCTGGAGTCAAGCCCCTTTCAGGGGCTCCGAGCAGTACTTC
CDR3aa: CAWSQAPFRGSEQYF

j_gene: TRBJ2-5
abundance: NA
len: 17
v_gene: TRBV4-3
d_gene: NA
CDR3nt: TGCGCCCCCAGCCAACTCCCGGGGCAGGGGGGGGGAGAGACCCAGTACTTC
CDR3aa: CAPSQLPGQGGGETQYF

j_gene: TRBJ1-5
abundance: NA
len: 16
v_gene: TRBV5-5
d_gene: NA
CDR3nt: TGTGCCAGCAGCTTTTGGGCGGCGCCGGAGGGTCCGCCCCAGCATTTT
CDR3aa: CASSFWAAPEGPPQHF

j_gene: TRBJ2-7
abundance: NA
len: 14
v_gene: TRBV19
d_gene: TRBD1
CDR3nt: TGTGCCAGTAGAAGGAGACAGGGGGTCGACGAGCAGTACTTC
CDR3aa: CASRRRQGVDEQYF

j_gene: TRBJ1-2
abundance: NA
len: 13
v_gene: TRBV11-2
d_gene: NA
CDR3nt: TGTGCCAGCAGCTTAGTGGCAGGGTCTGGCTACACCTTC
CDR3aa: CASSLVAGSGYTF

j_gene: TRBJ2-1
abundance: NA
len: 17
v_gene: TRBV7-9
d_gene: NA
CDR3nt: TGTGCCAGCAGCTTAGTCTCGTCGGCAGGGACGATCAATGAGCAGTTCTTC
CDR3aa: CASSLVSSAGTINEQFF

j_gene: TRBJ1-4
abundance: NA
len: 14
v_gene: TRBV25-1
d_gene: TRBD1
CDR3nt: TGTGCCAGCAGTACAGGGGCAACTAATGAAAAACTGTTTTTT
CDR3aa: CASSTGATNEKLFF

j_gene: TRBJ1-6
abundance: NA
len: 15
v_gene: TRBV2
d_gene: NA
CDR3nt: TGTGCCAGCAGTGAAAGTAGCCAGAAGAATTCACCCCTCCACTTT
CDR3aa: CASSESSQKNSPLHF

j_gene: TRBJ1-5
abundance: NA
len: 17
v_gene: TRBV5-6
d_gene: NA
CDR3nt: TGTGCCAGCAGCTTGGGGGCACTGGAGCCTAGCAATCAGCCCCAGCATTTT
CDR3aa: CASSLGALEPSNQPQHF

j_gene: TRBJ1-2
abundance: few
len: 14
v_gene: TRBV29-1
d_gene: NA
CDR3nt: TGCAGCGTTCATAGTTACGGAGAGAACTATGGCTACACCTTC
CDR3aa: CSVHSYGENYGYTF

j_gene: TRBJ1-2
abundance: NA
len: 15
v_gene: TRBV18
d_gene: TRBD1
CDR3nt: TGTGCCAGCTCACCATCCGGACAGGGCAACTATGGCTACACCTTC
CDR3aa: CASSPSGQGNYGYTF

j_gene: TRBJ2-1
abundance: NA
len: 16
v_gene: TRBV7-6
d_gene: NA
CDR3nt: TGTGCCAGCAGCTTACTGTTGACAGCCGAGCACAATGAGCAGTTCTTC
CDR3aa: CASSLLLTAEHNEQFF

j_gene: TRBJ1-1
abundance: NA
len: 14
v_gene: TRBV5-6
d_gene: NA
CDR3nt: TGTGCCAGCAGCTTGGAGGTAGGGTTCACTGAAGCTTTCTTT
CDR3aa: CASSLEVGFTEAFF

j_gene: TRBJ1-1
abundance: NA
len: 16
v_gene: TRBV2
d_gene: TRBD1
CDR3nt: TGTGCCAGCGCCTCCCCTAGGACAGGATTGAACACTGAAGCTTTCTTT
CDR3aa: CASASPRTGLNTEAFF

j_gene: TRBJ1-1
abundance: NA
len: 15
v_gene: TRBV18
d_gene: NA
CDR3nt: TGTGCCAGCTCACCGGGGGACATGCCGAACACTGAAGCTTTCTTT
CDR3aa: CASSPGDMPNTEAFF

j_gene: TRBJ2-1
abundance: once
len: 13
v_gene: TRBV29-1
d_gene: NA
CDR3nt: TGCAGCGTTAAGGGGGTCCCCTCGGATGAGCAGTTCTTC
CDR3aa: CSVKGVPSDEQFF

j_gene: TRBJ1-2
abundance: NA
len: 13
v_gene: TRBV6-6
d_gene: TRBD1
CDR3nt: TGTGCCAGCAGCCCCAGGACAGGGCTAGGCTACACCTTC
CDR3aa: CASSPRTGLGYTF

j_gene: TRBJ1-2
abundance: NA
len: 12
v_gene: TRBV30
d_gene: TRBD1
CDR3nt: TGTGCCTGGAGCGGACAGGGGGGTGGCTACACCTTC
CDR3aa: CAWSGQGGGYTF

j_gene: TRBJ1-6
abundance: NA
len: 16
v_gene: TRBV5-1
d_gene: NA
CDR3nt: TGCGCCAGCAGCTTGGAATTTACGACAGGCGGTTCACCCCTCCACTTT
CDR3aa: CASSLEFTTGGSPLHF

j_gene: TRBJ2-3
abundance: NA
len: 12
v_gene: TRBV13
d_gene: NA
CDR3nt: TGTGCCAGCAGCTTGGCTAGGGATACGCAGTATTTT
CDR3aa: CASSLARDTQYF

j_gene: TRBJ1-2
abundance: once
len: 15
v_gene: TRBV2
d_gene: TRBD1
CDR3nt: TGTGCCAGCAGTACTTGGGACAGGGGTAACTATGGCTACACCTTC
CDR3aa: CASSTWDRGNYGYTF

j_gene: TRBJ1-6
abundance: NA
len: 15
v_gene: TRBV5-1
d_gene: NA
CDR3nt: TGCGCCAGCAGCTTATCCAGCTCCTATAATTCACCCCTCCACTTT
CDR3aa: CASSLSSSYNSPLHF

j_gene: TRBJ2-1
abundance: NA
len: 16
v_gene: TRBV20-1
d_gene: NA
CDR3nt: TGCAGTGCTAGTCCCATCGGGACGGCGGGATTTGGTGAGCAGTTCTTC
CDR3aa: CSASPIGTAGFGEQFF

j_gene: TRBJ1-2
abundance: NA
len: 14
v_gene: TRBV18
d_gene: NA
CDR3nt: TGTGCCAGCTCAGGTCAAGTACAGGAATATGGCTACACCTTC
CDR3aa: CASSGQVQEYGYTF